Reported below is one T cell receptor (beta chain). Germline loops: CDR1 LNHDA, CDR2 SQIVND (reference sequence). This CDR3 is 15 amino acids long. V lost 1 base, J lost 8 bases, and 15 bases lay in between. RNA transcripts provided the source from which TCR beta CDR3 regions were amplified. The TCR CDR3 was amplified in a first-round RT-PCR using the HTBI primer set. MiXCR was run by TCRdb on the multiplex PCR reads, yielding one entry per CDR3 protein. The data hold about 290,000 distinct CDR3 sequences, with 16% observed a single time. The data originate from a study of T cells in Graves' hyperthyroidism and ophthalmopathy. The authors obtained PBMCs from 10 ml of fresh peripheral blood.

This sequence joins TRBV19 and TRBJ2-1; D tentatively fits TRBD1 or TRBD2 (5 bases each). The TCR comes from a man aged 30-40 years with Graves' hyperthyroidism. Sequencing used blood. CDR3 nucleotide sequence: TGTGCCAGTAGTATAGGAGGGGCCGGTAGGTATGAGCAGTTCTTC. This codes for CASSIGGAGRYEQFF.